The rows below give T cell receptor beta chains drawn from one sample of a study of cytomegalovirus exposure and HLA in healthy donors. TCRdb's table, derived via immunoSEQ multiplex PCR, lists solely in-frame clones and lacks some. The repertoire table contains around 140,000 clones. Sequenced: PBMCs. The source of these receptors is a male donor in good health and CMV-seronegative. Each CDR3 is given without its conserved first and last residue.

cdr3_aa	v_call
ASSESIAGGGGEQF	TRBV25-1
ASYGGGRQNTEAF	TRBV7-9
ASSQIGVGNTEAF	TRBV14
AWSVGGIGYGYT	TRBV30
ASSPRVVGVEKLF	TRBV7-8
ASSVVEGMGEQF	TRBV9
ASSLSPRSGGVGEAF	TRBV27
ASSQGTGINQPQH	TRBV4-3
ASTHDPGYAEAF	TRBV19
ASSVGSSYEQY	TRBV9
ASSFGTGTTEPYEQY	TRBV7-9
ASSSRLGQLNTEAF	TRBV19
ASSPYRASQPQH	TRBV7-2
ASSPRGYSNQPQH	TRBV28
ASSMTGGATNEKLF	TRBV19
ASSYSGQGRETQY	TRBV6-6
ASSLGASYEQY	TRBV11-3
ASSGSWTGVNTEAF	TRBV5-1
ASSLQGNYGYT	TRBV5-5
ASSPQGPLSNSPLH	TRBV18
ASTLRGNGYT	TRBV5-6
ASSPQGTGNTIY	TRBV4-3
ASGRQETQY	TRBV5-6
ASSFRGVFYEQY	TRBV27
ASSPDGSSYNSPLH	TRBV5-5
ASSFPSVGYT	TRBV28
ASSQVSEGEAF	TRBV4-3
ATSRSGTGASFQETQY	TRBV15
ASNDRATEAF	TRBV5-8
ASSFRGLSGTEAF	TRBV5-1
ASSQDRNYGYT	TRBV4-3
ASSLPGNYGYT	TRBV7-8
ASSPPQGRNEQY	TRBV18
ASSLTSGDESWAQY	TRBV28
ATSRPLMTGGSYNEQF	TRBV15
ASSIGLATYEQY	TRBV19
ASSQRQPANTGELF	TRBV14
ASIPAGRMNTEAF	TRBV4-2
ASSLATGVSSYEQY	TRBV11-1
ASTIYGLATNTGELF	TRBV9
ASSVGFGGDMNTEAF	TRBV9
ASSLIGQTINSPLH	TRBV7-9
ASSESYPGELF	TRBV6-1
ASSLITGGVWTEAF	TRBV18
ASSPRGNYGYT	TRBV5-1
ASSYDRDSYYGYT	TRBV6-5
ASSDRGGNYGYT	TRBV2
ASSQVSGYT	TRBV14
ASSLTTMNTEAF	TRBV5-1
ASSIDLARGRSNQPQH	TRBV19
ASSPRGGAGSYEQY	TRBV5-5
ASGSVRDRGTYGYT	TRBV28
ASSYAGTGSNEQY	TRBV6-6
ASSLVGAKTLGGYT	TRBV5-6
ASSVSGGGPFETQY	TRBV9
SPKRGETQY	TRBV20-1
ASSPDSRAQY	TRBV14
ASSPDRGNTGELF	TRBV7-2
ASSLDRGSNQPQH	TRBV27